What follows are 26 T cell receptor beta chains derived from one specimen sequenced in a study of blood T cell repertoires in COVID-19. The repertoire was sequenced with immunoSEQ multiplex PCR; TCRdb's copy has only in-frame clones and lacks some. The sample shows some 200,000 clones, roughly 89% of them seen only once. The sample comprised PBMCs or T cells enriched from blood (not recorded which). These receptors were obtained from a woman in her 40s with acute COVID-19.

The rearrangement links TRBV30 to TRBJ1-1, with D perhaps matching TRBD1 (5 bases). V shed 3 bases and J shed 6 bases, with 14 bases lying between them. The CDR3 contains 13 residues. Germline lookup yields CDR1 GTSNPN and CDR2 SVGIG (reference sequence). CDR3 coding DNA: TGTGCCTGGAGATGGCAGGGCGTCGCTGAAGCTTTCTTT. This sequence encodes CAWRWQGVAEAFF.

The CDR3 region has the DNA TGTGCCAGCAGCTTAGCATCAGGGTTGGGCTACACCTTC. It specifies CASSLASGLGYTF. This chain uses TRBV7-2 with TRBJ1-2, with a possible D match to TRBD1 (5 bases). Trimming took 0 bases from V and 8 from J, leaving 10 bases between them. The CDR3 has 13 amino acids. Germline V gene sequence: CDR1 SGHTA, CDR2 FQGNSA.

This chain uses TRBV27 with TRBJ2-7; a possible D gene is TRBD1 (6 bases). Looked up from germline, CDR1 is MNHEY and CDR2 is SMNVEV (reference sequence). CDR3 size: 15 residues. V was shortened by 6 bases and J by 2 bases, with 17 bases between the two germline ends. The DNA for the CDR3 is TGTGCCAGCAGCCTTTCCCGAGGGGACACCTACGAGCAGTACTTC. Residues: CASSLSRGDTYEQYF.

This chain connects TRBV25-1 to TRBJ1-1; D call uncertain. The CDR3 is made up of 10 amino acids. Germline V gene sequence: CDR1 MGHDK, CDR2 SYGVNS. Trimming pared 6 bases from V and 8 bases from J, leaving 7 bases between. The CDR3 coding sequence is TGTGCCAGCAGATCCCAGGAAGCTTTCTTT. This sequence encodes CASRSQEAFF.

The chain combines TRBV29-1 with TRBJ1-3, with a weak D call TRBD1 (6 bases). With 4 bases removed from V and 3 bases from J, the gap between germline ends came to 16 bases. CDR3 length: 15 residues. Germline V gene lookup returns CDR1 SQVTM and CDR2 ANQGSEA. CDR3 DNA: TGCAGCGTTGTGACCGGGGGGCCAGTTGGAAACACCATATATTTT. Translating gives CSVVTGGPVGNTIYF.

The chain is built from TRBV11-3 and TRBJ2-2; tentatively, D is TRBD1 (6 bases). In germline, CDR1 is SGHNT, CDR2 YENEEA. Trimming removed 5 bases at V and 1 base at J, with 11 bases between. The length of the CDR3 is 15 residues. CDR3: CASSTGHRNTGELFF. The CDR3 nucleotides read TGTGCCAGCAGCACGGGACATAGGAACACCGGGGAGCTGTTTTTT.

The chain combines TRBV6-5 with TRBJ2-7; 8 bases match TRBD1. Germline V CDR1 and CDR2: MNHEY, SVGAGI. V was pared by 7 bases and J by 4 bases, with 9 bases of the junction left unmatched. This CDR3 is 14 amino acids long. The CDR3 region has the DNA TGTGCCAGCACGAGGACAGGGAAGCTTTACGAGCAGTACTTC. Amino acids: CASTRTGKLYEQYF.

This chain links TRBV7-8 with TRBJ1-1, with 7 nucleotides matching TRBD1. J gave up 4 bases and V 2 bases, and 16 bases lay outside the gene matches. This CDR3 comprises 18 residues. The germline CDR1 and CDR2 sequences are SGHVS and FQNEAQ. The CDR3 coding sequence is TGTGCCAGCAGCTTAAAATCCGGGACAGCCCTCTCGGGCACTGAAGCTTTCTTT. This translates into CASSLKSGTALSGTEAFF.

The chain recombines TRBV2 with TRBJ1-2; TRBD1 matches 7 bases. Germline assignment: CDR1 SNHLY and CDR2 FYNNEI. With 4 bases clipped from V and 4 bases from J, the junction kept 12 bases outside the gene matches. This CDR3 region has 16 residues. The CDR3 DNA reads TGTGCCAGCAGTGCCTATGCTACCGGGACAGCCTATGGCTACACCTTC. It translates to CASSAYATGTAYGYTF.

The J gene is TRBJ1-6, the V gene TRBV4-3; D gene ambiguous. Germline V CDR1 and CDR2: LGHNA, YSLEER. This CDR3 has 17 residues. V lost 1 base and J lost 6, with 16 bases in between. This CDR3 reads CASSQVVSPNFNSPLHF. DNA for the CDR3: TGCGCCAGCAGCCAAGTAGTTAGTCCTAACTTTAATTCACCCCTCCACTTT.

The V gene is TRBV5-1, the J gene TRBJ2-7; 7 bases fit TRBD1. Trimming removed 4 bases from V and 3 bases from J; junction bases left unmatched: 7. The CDR3 runs 14 residues. Germline V gene lookup returns CDR1 SGHRS and CDR2 YFSETQ. The chain's CDR3 is CASSLPGQIYEQYF. The CDR3 DNA sequence: TGCGCCAGCAGCCTCCCGGGACAGATCTACGAGCAGTACTTC. Based on the CDR3 plus reference TRBV5-1 and TRBJ2-7, the full variable domain is KAGVTQTPRYLIKTRGQQVTLSCSPISGHRSVSWYQQTPGQGLQFLFEYFSETQRNKGNFPGRFSGRQFSNSRSEMNVSTLELGDSALYLCASSLPGQIYEQYFGPGTRLTVT.

This rearrangement joins TRBV3-1 (or the pseudogene TRBV3-2) to TRBJ1-2, with a tentative D call TRBD1 (6 bases). This CDR3 comprises 14 residues. Per germline, CDR1 LGHDT and CDR2 YNNKEL (reference sequence). V dropped 3 bases and J dropped 6 bases, with 14 bases sitting between them. CDR3 bases: TGTGCCAGCAGCCAGCACAGGGCAAACGATGGCTACACCTTC. It specifies CASSQHRANDGYTF.

This clone was found a few times. This rearrangement joins TRBV19 to TRBJ2-1; D uncertain. Germline assignment: CDR1 LNHDA and CDR2 SQIVND (reference sequence). Deletions cut 5 bases from V and 0 bases from J, with 11 bases between. This CDR3 contains 15 residues. Written as DNA, the CDR3 is TGTGCCAGTAGTCTGCTTGGAGACTCCTACAATGAGCAGTTCTTC. Its protein is CASSLLGDSYNEQFF.

J is TRBJ1-5 and V is TRBV7-2; unclear D gene. CDR3 length: 15 amino acids. Germline CDR1 reads SGHTA; CDR2 reads FQGNSA. Deletions cut 5 bases from V and 6 bases from J, with 17 bases between. CDR3 sequence reads: CASSLQQFSGQPQHF. The CDR3 region has the DNA TGTGCCAGCAGCCTACAGCAGTTTAGCGGTCAGCCCCAGCATTTT.

The rearrangement links TRBV6-5 to TRBJ2-1, with D possibly TRBD2 on 5 matching bases. CDR3 length equals 12 residues. Trimming pared 3 bases from V and 5 bases from J, leaving 5 bases between. The germline CDR1 and CDR2 sequences are MNHEY and SVGAGI. The CDR3 loop is CASSYSDNEQFF. DNA for the CDR3: TGTGCCAGCAGTTATAGCGACAATGAGCAGTTCTTC.

This clone has a single count. This chain uses TRBV10-3 with TRBJ2-2; 7 bases are shared with TRBD2. V shed 6 bases, J shed 7 bases, and the junction held 11 bases outside the gene matches. Germline CDR1 reads ENHRY; CDR2 reads SYGVKD. CDR3 size: 15 residues. The CDR3 reads CAIRAGLEGSGELFF. DNA of the CDR3: TGTGCCATCAGGGCCGGACTAGAGGGGAGCGGGGAGCTGTTTTTT.

This clone was observed a single time. The chain employs TRBV6-2 or TRBV6-3 and TRBJ2-2, with a weak D call TRBD1 (6 bases). The CDR3 totals 16 residues. V was shortened by 2 bases and J by 4 bases, with 14 bases between the two germline ends. Germline V CDR1 and CDR2: MNHEY, SVGEGT. This CDR3 is CASSYPRQGPTGELFF. The CDR3 nucleotides are TGTGCCAGCAGTTACCCCAGGCAGGGGCCCACCGGGGAGCTGTTTTTT.

The rearrangement joins TRBV5-4 to TRBJ1-2; D is possibly TRBD1 (5 bases). The CDR3 contains 14 residues. V gave up 4 bases and J gave up 4 bases, with 14 bases separating them. From germline, CDR1 is SGHNT and CDR2 YYREEE (reference sequence). CDR3 DNA sequence: TGTGCCAGCAGCCCCGGGGGAGAGAGCTATGGCTACACCTTC. Translation: CASSPGGESYGYTF.

The chain has TRBV27 and TRBJ2-6, with D possibly matching TRBD2 (6 bases). V was shortened by 1 base and J by 2 bases, with 6 bases between the two germline ends. The CDR3 length is 15 residues. Germline CDR1 is MNHEY and CDR2 is SMNVEV (reference sequence). The CDR3 reads CASSLWGAGANVLTF. CDR3 bases: TGTGCCAGCAGTTTATGGGGGGCTGGGGCCAACGTCCTGACTTTC. Using reference TRBV27 and TRBJ2-6 for the parts outside the CDR3, the full variable domain is EAQVTQNPRYLITVTGKKLTVTCSQNMNHEYMSWYRQDPGLGLRQIYYSMNVEVTDKGDVPEGYKVSRKEKRNFPLILESPSPNQTSLYFCASSLWGAGANVLTFGAGSRLTVL.

The V and J genes are TRBV27 and TRBJ1-2; 9 bases fit TRBD1. The CDR3 runs 14 residues. With 6 bases clipped from V and 8 bases from J, the junction kept 10 bases outside the gene matches. Germline V gene sequence: CDR1 MNHEY, CDR2 SMNVEV (reference sequence). This chain's CDR3 is CASRQQGASWGYTF. The CDR3 DNA follows: TGTGCCAGCAGACAACAGGGGGCTTCTTGGGGCTACACCTTC.

The V gene is TRBV2, the J gene TRBJ1-3; weak D call: TRBD1 (6 bases). Germline V CDR1 and CDR2: SNHLY, FYNNEI. The CDR3 extends over 13 amino acids. V was shortened by 7 bases and J by 7 bases, with 14 bases between the two germline ends. The CDR3 protein is CASKGRQGNTIYF. CDR3 DNA: TGTGCCAGCAAGGGTCGGCAGGGGAACACCATATATTTT. Supplemented by reference TRBV2 and TRBJ1-3, the full variable domain reads EPEVTQTPSHQVTQMGQEVILRCVPISNHLYFYWYRQILGQKVEFLVSFYNNEISEKSEIFDDQFSVERPDGSNFTLKIRSTKLEDSAMYFCASKGRQGNTIYFGEGSWLTVV.

V is TRBV5-1 and J is TRBJ2-1, with 7 bases lining up with TRBD1. CDR1 and CDR2 from the germline V gene are SGHRS and YFSETQ. This CDR3 is 12 amino acids long. Trimming took 5 bases from V and 6 from J; bases not matched to a gene: 2. The CDR3 loop reads CASSRQGNEQFF. CDR3 in DNA: TGCGCCAGCAGTCGACAGGGCAATGAGCAGTTCTTC.

The gene calls are TRBV2 and TRBJ2-3, with 14 bases identical to TRBD2. The CDR3 is made up of 18 amino acids. CDR1 and CDR2 from the germline V gene are SNHLY and FYNNEI. Germline trimming cut 4 bases from V and 4 bases from J; bases unmatched to any gene: 10. CDR3 loop: CASSGRLAGGRSPDTQYF. The CDR3 nucleotides are TGTGCCAGCAGTGGGAGACTAGCGGGGGGGCGTAGCCCAGATACGCAGTATTTT.

The genes are TRBV19 and TRBJ2-1; 9 nucleotides agree with TRBD2. CDR3 size: 15 residues. V was pared by 5 bases and J by 0 bases, with 2 bases of the junction left unmatched. CDR1 is LNHDA and CDR2 is SQIVND in the germline V gene (reference sequence). Here the CDR3 DNA reads TGTGCCAGTAGTCGAGCGGGGGGCTCCTACAATGAGCAGTTCTTC. Translation gives CASSRAGGSYNEQFF.

CDR3 region: CASSLGPREQYF. For the CDR3, the DNA is TGTGCCAGCAGCTTGGGGCCTCGCGAGCAGTACTTC. This sequence joins TRBV5-6 and TRBJ2-7; the D is unclear. Germline CDR1 and CDR2: SGHDT and YYEEEE. V was cut by 0 bases and J by 6 bases, with 7 bases left in between. The CDR3 is made up of 12 amino acids.

CDR3 bases: TGTGCCACCAGCAGAGATCTCAGCGGGGGGGGCGCAGATACGCAGTATTTT. Translated: CATSRDLSGGGADTQYF. The genes are TRBV15 and TRBJ2-3; 10 bases line up with TRBD2. Germline V gene data show CDR1 as LNHNV and CDR2 as YYDKDF (reference sequence). J was trimmed by 4 bases and V by 0 bases; bases with no gene match: 7. CDR3 length: 17 amino acids.